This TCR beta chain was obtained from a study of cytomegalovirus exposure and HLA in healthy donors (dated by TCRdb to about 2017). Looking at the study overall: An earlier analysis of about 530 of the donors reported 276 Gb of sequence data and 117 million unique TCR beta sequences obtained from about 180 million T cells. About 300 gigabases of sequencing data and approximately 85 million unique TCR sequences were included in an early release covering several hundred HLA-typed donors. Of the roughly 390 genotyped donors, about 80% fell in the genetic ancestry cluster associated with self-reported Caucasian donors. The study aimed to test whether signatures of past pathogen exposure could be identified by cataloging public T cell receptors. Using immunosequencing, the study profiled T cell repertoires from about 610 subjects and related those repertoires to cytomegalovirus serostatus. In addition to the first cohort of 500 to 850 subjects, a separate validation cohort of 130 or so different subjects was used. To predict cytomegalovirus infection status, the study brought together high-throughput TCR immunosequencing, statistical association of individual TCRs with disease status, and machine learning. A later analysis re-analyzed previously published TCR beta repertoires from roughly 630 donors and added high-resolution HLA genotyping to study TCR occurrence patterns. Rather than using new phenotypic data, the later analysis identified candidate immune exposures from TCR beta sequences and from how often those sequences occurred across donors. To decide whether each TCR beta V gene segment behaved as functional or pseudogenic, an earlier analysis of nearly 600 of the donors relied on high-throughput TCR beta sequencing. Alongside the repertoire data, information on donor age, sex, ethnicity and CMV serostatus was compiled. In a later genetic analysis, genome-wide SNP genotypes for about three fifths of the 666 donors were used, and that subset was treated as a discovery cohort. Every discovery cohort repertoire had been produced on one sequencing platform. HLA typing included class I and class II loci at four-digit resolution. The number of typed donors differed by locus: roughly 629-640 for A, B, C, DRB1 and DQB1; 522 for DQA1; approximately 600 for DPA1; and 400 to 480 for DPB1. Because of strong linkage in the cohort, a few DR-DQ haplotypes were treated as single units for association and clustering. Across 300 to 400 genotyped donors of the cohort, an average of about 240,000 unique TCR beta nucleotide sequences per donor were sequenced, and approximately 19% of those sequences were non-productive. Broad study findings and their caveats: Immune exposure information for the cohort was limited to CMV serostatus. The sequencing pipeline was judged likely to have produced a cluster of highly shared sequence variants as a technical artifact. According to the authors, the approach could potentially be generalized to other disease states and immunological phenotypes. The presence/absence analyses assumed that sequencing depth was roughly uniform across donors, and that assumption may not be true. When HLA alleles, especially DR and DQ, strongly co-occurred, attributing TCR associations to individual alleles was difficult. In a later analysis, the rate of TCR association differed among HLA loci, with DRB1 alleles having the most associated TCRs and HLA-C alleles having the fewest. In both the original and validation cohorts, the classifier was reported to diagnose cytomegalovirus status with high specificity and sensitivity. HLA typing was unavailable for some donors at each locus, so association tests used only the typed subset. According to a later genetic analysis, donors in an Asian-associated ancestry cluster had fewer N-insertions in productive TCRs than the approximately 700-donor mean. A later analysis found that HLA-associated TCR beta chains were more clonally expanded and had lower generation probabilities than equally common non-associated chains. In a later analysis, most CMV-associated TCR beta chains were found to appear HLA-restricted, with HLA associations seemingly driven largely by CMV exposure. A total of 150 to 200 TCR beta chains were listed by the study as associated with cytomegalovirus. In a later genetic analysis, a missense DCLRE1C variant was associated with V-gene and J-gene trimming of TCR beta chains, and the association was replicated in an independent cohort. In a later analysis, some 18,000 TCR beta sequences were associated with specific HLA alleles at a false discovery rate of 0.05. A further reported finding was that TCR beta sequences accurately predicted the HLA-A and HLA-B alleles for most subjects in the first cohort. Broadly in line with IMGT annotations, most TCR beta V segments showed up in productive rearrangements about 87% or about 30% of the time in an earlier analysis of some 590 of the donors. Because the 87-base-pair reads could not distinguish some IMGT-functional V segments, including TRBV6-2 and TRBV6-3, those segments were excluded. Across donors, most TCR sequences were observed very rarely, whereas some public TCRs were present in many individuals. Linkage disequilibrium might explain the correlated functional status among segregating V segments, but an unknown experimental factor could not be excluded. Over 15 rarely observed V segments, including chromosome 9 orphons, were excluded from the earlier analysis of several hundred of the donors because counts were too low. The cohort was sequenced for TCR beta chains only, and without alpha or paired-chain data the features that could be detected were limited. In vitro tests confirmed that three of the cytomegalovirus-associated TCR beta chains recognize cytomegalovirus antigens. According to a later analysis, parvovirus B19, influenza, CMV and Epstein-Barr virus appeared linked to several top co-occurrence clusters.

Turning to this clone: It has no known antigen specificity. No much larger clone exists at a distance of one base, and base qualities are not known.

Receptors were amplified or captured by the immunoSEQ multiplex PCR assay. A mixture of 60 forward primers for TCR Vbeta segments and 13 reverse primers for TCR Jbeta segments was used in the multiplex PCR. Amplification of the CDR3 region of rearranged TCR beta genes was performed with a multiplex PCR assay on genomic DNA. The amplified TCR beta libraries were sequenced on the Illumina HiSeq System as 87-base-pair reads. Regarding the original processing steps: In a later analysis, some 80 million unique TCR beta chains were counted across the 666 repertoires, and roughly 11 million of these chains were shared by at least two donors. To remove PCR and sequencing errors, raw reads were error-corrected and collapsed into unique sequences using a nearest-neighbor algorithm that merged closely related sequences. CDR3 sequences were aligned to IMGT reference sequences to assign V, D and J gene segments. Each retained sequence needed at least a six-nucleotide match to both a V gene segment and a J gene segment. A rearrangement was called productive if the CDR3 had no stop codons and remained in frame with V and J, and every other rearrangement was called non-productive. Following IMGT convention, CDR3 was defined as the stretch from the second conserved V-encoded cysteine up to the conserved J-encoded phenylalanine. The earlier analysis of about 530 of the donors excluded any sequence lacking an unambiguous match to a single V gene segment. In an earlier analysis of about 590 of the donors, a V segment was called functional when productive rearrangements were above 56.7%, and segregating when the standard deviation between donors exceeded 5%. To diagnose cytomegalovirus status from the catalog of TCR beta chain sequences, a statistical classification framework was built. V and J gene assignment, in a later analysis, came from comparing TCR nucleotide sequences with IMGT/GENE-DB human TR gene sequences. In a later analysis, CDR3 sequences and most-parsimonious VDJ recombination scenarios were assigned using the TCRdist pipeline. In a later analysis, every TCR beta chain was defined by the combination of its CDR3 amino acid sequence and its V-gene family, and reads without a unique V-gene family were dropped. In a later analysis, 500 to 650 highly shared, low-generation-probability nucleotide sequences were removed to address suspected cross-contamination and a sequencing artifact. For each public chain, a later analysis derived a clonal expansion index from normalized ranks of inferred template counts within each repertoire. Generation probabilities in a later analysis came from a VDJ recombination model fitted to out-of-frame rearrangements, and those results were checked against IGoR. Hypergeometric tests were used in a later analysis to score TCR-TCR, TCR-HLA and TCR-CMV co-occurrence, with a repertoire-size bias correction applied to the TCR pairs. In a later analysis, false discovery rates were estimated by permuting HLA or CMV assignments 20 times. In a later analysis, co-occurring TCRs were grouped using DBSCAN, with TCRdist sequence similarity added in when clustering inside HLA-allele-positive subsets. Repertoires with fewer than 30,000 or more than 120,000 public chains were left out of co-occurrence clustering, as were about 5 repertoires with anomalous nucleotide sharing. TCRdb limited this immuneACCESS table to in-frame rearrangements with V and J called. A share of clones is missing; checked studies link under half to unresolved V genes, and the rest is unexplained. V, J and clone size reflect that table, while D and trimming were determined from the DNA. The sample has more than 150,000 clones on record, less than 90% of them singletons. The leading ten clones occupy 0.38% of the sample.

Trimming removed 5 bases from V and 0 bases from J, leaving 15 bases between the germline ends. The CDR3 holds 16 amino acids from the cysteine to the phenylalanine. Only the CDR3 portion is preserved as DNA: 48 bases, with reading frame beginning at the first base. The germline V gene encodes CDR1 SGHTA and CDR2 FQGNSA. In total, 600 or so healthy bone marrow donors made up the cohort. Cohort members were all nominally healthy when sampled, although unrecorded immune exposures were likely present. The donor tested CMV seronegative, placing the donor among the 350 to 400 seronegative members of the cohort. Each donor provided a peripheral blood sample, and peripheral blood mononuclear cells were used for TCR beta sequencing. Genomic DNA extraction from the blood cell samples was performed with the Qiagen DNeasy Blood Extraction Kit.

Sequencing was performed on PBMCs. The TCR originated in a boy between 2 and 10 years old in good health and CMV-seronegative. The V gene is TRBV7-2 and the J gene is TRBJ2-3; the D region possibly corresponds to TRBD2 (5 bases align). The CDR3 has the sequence CASSRNLAVSTDTQYF. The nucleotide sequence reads TGTGCCAGCAGCCGAAATCTAGCTGTTAGCACAGATACGCAGTATTTT. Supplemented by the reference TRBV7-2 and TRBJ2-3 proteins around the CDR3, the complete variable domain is GAGVSQSPSNKVTEKGKDVELRCDPISGHTALYWYRQSLGQGLEFLIYFQGNSAPDKSGLPSDRFSAERTGGSVSTLTIQRTQQEDSAVYLCASSRNLAVSTDTQYFGPGTRLTVL.